This is a list of T cell receptor beta chains from one sample in a study of T-cell memory formation after mild COVID-19. A single record per CDR3 protein comes from TCRdb applying MiXCR to the 5' RACE reads. Of 400,000 to 550,000 distinct CDR3 sequences detected, 20% to 25% appear once; the ten largest clones hold approximately 12%. Sequenced input: PBMCs or a T cell subset sorted from them (not recorded which). The receptors stem from an adult woman who had mild COVID-19 (a few samples of this study predate the infection). Cell type and time point are not known. CDR3s include the opening cysteine and the closing phenylalanine or tryptophan. The order of the fields is J gene, clone size, V gene, D gene, CDR3 protein, CDR3 DNA. The D gene is left open where the match is weak. Where a row states a size, it is once, few, many or the class of an expanded clone; other rows omit it.

TRBJ2-5,-,TRBV7-6,-,CASSKGTSGGETQYF,TGTGCCAGCAGCAAAGGGACATCCGGCGGGGAGACCCAGTACTTC
TRBJ1-1,-,TRBV20-1,-,CSARHRDTEAFF,TGCAGTGCTAGACACCGGGACACTGAAGCTTTCTTT
TRBJ2-6,-,TRBV29-1,-,CAGSSGANVLTF,TGCGCAGGGAGCTCTGGGGCCAACGTCCTGACTTTC
TRBJ2-3,-,TRBV24-1,TRBD2,CATGGVQTGTSGVQPLDTQYF,TGTGCCACCGGGGGGGTACAGACCGGGACTAGCGGGGTTCAGCCGTTGGATACGCAGTATTTT
TRBJ1-2,-,TRBV12-3/TRBV12-4,-,CASSYRVQSYGYTF,TGTGCCAGCAGTTACAGGGTACAGAGCTATGGCTACACCTTC
TRBJ1-2,-,TRBV28,-,CASSFLQPFGYTF,TGTGCCAGCAGTTTTCTACAGCCGTTTGGCTACACCTTC
TRBJ2-1,-,TRBV10-3,TRBD2,CAISAGLAGVDEQFF,TGTGCCATCAGTGCGGGACTAGCGGGAGTGGATGAGCAGTTCTTC
TRBJ1-3,-,TRBV9,TRBD1,CASRGSTGNPGNTIYF,TGTGCCAGCAGAGGATCGACAGGGAATCCTGGAAACACCATATATTTT
TRBJ2-7,-,TRBV19,-,CASSIGVPYEQYF,TGTGCCAGTAGTATCGGAGTGCCCTACGAGCAGTACTTC
TRBJ2-1,-,TRBV7-3,-,CASSLDTAGNEQFF,TGTGCCAGCAGCTTAGACACTGCGGGGAATGAGCAGTTCTTC
TRBJ2-6,-,TRBV12-3/TRBV12-4,-,CASSFYYTGSGANVLTF,TGTGCCAGCAGTTTTTACTACACTGGCTCTGGGGCAAACGTCCTGACTTTC
TRBJ2-3,few,TRBV2,-,CASIDGVTSADTQYF,TGTGCCAGCATCGACGGTGTGACTAGTGCAGATACGCAGTATTTT
TRBJ1-4,-,TRBV12-3/TRBV12-4,TRBD1,CASSENRGEKLFF,TGTGCCAGCAGTGAGAACAGGGGGGAAAAACTGTTTTTT
TRBJ2-2,-,TRBV24-1,-,CATAGQRNTGELFF,TGTGCCACCGCGGGACAGAGGAACACCGGGGAGCTGTTTTTT
TRBJ2-7,-,TRBV3-1,-,CASSQDLWEWEQYF,TGTGCCAGCAGCCAAGATCTCTGGGAGTGGGAGCAGTACTTC
TRBJ2-2,-,TRBV27,-,CASSGPRELFF,TGTGCCAGCAGTGGCCCCCGGGAGCTGTTTTTT
TRBJ2-2,few,TRBV27,-,CASSSLVGDTGELFF,TGTGCCAGCAGTTCACTAGTCGGGGACACCGGGGAGCTGTTTTTT
TRBJ2-3,few,TRBV5-1,-,CASSSYGTDTQYF,TGCGCCAGCAGCTCCTACGGCACAGATACGCAGTATTTT